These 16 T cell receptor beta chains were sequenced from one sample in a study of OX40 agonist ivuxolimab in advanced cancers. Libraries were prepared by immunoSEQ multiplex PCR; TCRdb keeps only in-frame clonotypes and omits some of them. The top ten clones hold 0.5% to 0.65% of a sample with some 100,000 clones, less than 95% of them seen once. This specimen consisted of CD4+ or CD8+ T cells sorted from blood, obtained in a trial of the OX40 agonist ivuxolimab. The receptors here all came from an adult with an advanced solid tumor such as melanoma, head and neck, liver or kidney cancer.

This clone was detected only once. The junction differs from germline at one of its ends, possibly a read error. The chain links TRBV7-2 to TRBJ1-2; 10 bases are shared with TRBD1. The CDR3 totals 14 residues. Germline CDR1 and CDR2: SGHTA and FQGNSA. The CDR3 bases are TGTGCCAGCAGCTTAGATTGGGACAGGGGCCGCTCAGCCTTC. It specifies CASSLDWDRGRSAF. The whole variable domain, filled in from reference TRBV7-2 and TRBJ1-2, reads GAGVSQSPSNKVTEKGKDVELRCDPISGHTALYWYRQSLGQGLEFLIYFQGNSAPDKSGLPSDRFSAERTGGSVSTLTIQRTQQEDSAVYLCASSLDWDRGRSAFGSGTRLTVV.

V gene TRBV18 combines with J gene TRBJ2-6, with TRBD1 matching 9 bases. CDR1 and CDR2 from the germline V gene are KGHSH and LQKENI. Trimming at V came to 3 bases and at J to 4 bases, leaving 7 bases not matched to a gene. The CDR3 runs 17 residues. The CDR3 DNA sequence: TGTGCCAGCTCACCCGGGACAGGGAGTTCCGGGGCCAACGTCCTGACTTTC. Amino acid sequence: CASSPGTGSSGANVLTF.

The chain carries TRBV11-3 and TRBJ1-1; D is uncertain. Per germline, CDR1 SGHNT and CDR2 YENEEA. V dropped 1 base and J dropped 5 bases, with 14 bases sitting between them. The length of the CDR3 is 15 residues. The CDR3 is CASSLGFAVGTEAFF. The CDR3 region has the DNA TGTGCCAGCAGCTTAGGGTTTGCGGTAGGGACTGAAGCTTTCTTT.

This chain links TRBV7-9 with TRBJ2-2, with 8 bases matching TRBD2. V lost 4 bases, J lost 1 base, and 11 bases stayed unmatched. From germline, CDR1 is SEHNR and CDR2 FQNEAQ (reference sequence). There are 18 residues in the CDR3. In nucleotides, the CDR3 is TGTGCCAGCAGCTCCCCCGCCCGGGCGGGAGGGAACACCGGGGAGCTGTTTTTT. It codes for CASSSPARAGGNTGELFF. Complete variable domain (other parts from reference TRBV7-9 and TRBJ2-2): DTGVSQNPRHKITKRGQNVTFRCDPISEHNRLYWYRQTLGQGPEFLTYFQNEAQLEKSRLLSDRFSAERPKGSFSTLEIQRTEQGDSAMYLCASSSPARAGGNTGELFFGEGSRLTVL.

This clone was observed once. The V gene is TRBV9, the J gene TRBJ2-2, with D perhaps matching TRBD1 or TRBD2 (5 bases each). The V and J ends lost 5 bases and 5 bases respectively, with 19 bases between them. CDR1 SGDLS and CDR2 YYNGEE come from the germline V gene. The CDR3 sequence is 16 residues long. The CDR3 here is CASSDIGGALTGELFF. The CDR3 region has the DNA TGTGCCAGCAGTGACATTGGGGGAGCGTTGACCGGGGAGCTGTTTTTT.

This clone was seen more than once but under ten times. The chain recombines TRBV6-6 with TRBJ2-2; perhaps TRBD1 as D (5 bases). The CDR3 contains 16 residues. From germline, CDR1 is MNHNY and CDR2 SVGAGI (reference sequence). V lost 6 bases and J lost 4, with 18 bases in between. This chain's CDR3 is CASSEPPGHFTGELFF. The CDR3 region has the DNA TGTGCCAGCAGCGAACCCCCTGGACACTTCACCGGGGAGCTGTTTTTT.

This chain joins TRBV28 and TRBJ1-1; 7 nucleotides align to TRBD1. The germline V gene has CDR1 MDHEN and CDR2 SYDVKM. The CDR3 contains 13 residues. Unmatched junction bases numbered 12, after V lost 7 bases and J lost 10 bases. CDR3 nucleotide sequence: TGTGCCAGCACCTCCTCTGGGACAGAGTCAGCTTTCTTT. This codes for CASTSSGTESAFF.

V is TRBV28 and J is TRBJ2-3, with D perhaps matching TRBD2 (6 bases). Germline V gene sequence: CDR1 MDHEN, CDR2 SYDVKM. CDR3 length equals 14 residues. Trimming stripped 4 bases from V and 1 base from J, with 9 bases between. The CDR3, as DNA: TGTGCCAGCAGTTCGCCGGGGGGCACAGATACGCAGTATTTT. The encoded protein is CASSSPGGTDTQYF.

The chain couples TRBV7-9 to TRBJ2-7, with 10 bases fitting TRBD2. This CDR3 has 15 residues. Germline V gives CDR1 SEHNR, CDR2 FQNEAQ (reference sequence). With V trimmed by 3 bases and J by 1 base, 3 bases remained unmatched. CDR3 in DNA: TGTGCCAGCAGCTTGGAACTAGCGGGATCCTACGAGCAGTACTTC. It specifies CASSLELAGSYEQYF.

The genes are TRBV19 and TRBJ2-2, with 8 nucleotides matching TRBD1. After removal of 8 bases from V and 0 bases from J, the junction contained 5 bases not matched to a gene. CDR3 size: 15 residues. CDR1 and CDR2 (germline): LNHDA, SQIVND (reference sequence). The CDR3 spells CASQDRGSNTGELFF. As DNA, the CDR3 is TGTGCCAGTCAAGACAGGGGATCGAACACCGGGGAGCTGTTTTTT.

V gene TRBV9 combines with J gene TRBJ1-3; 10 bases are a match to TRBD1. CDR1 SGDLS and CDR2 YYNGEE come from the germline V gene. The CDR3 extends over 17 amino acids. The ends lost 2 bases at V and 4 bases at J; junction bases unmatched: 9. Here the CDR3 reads CASSVSATGGWGNTIYF. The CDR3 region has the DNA TGTGCCAGCAGCGTCTCCGCGACAGGGGGCTGGGGAAACACCATATATTTT.

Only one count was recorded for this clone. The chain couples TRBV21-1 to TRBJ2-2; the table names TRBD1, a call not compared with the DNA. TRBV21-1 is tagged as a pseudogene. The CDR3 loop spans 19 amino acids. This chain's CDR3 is CASSKGRNRKKETTGELFF. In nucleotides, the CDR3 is TGTGCCAGCAGCAAAGGGAGAAACAGGAAAAAAGAAACCACCGGGGAGCTGTTTTTT.

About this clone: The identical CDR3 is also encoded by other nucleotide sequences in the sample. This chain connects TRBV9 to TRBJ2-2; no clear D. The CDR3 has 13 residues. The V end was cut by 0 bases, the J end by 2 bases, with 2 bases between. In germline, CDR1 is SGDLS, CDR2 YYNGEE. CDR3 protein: CASSVDNTGELFF. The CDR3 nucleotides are TGTGCCAGCAGCGTAGATAACACCGGGGAGCTGTTTTTT. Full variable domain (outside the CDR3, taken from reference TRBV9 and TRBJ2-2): DSGVTQTPKHLITATGQRVTLRCSPRSGDLSVYWYQQSLDQGLQFLIQYYNGEERAKGNILERFSAQQFPDLHSELNLSSLELGDSALYFCASSVDNTGELFFGEGSRLTVL.

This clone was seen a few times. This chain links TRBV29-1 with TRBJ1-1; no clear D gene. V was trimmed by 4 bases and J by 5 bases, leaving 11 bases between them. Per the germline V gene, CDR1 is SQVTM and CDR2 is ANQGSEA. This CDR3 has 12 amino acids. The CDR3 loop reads CSVVREGTEAFF. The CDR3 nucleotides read TGCAGCGTTGTAAGGGAGGGAACTGAAGCTTTCTTT.

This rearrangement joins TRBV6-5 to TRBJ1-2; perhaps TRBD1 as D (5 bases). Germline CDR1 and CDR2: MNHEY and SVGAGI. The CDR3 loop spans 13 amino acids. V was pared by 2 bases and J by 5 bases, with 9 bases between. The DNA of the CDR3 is TGTGCCAGCAGTTACCGAGACAGTTATGGCTACACCTTC. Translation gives CASSYRDSYGYTF.

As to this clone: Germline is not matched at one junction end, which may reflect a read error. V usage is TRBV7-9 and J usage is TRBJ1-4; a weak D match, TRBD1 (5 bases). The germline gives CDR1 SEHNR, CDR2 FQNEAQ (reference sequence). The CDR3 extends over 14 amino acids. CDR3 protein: CASSPGTDNVKLFF. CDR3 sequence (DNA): TGTGCCAGCAGCCCCGGGACCGATAATGTAAAACTGTTTTTT. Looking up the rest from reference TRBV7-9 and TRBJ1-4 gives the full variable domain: DTGVSQNPRHKITKRGQNVTFRCDPISEHNRLYWYRQTLGQGPEFLTYFQNEAQLEKSRLLSDRFSAERPKGSFSTLEIQRTEQGDSAMYLCASSPGTDNVKLFFGSGTQLSVL.